Listed below are T cell receptor beta chains from one sample, sequenced in a study of shared clonotypes between healthy human individuals. The data were produced by immunoSEQ multiplex PCR, yet TCRdb's version contains in-frame clones alone and is incomplete. There are about 460,000 clones in the sample; 60% to 80% occur only once, and around 12% lies in the top ten. Sequenced material: PBMCs. These TCRs come from a woman aged 40 to 55 in good health. Some clones in this sample may be carry-over from other donors' samples. Each CDR3 is given with its conserved first and last residue. D genes are given only for firm matches. The size field is filled for only some rows; it gives once, few, many or a size class.

abundance	v_gene	d_gene	j_gene	CDR3aa	CDR3nt
NA	TRBV19	NA	TRBJ1-2	CASSIRGYGYTF	TGTGCCAGTAGTATCAGGGGCTATGGCTACACCTTC
NA	TRBV7-2	NA	TRBJ2-1	CASSAGGGTYNEQFF	TGTGCCAGCAGCGCAGGAGGGGGCACCTACAATGAGCAGTTCTTC
many	TRBV2	NA	TRBJ2-7	CASSVPLRGHYEQYF	TGTGCCAGCAGTGTCCCCCTGAGGGGACACTACGAGCAGTACTTC
NA	TRBV2	TRBD1	TRBJ1-4	CAGQGVANEKLFF	TGTGCCGGCCAGGGGGTGGCTAATGAAAAACTGTTTTTT
NA	TRBV2	NA	TRBJ1-5	CASMMEGRQPQHF	TGTGCCAGCATGATGGAGGGGAGGCAGCCCCAGCATTTT
once	TRBV9	TRBD1	TRBJ2-1	CASTPRTGGRNEQFF	TGTGCCAGCACCCCCCGGACAGGGGGCCGCAATGAGCAGTTCTTC
NA	TRBV6-6	TRBD2	TRBJ2-7	CASSYRGTSGSYEQYF	TGTGCCAGCAGTTACCGAGGGACTAGCGGGAGTTACGAGCAGTACTTC
once	TRBV5-4	NA	TRBJ1-1	CASSLGIVNTEAFF	TGTGCCAGCAGCTTAGGGATCGTGAACACTGAAGCTTTCTTT
NA	TRBV6-6	NA	TRBJ2-3	CASGTSSRYTDTQYF	TGTGCCAGCGGGACCTCTAGCCGGTACACAGATACGCAGTATTTT
NA	TRBV29-1	NA	TRBJ1-2	CSSRSNAGDYTF	TGCAGCTCCCGGTCGAACGCCGGGGACTACACCTTC
NA	TRBV9	NA	TRBJ2-3	CASSVVGGATDTQYF	TGTGCCAGCAGCGTAGTAGGCGGCGCGACAGATACGCAGTATTTT
NA	TRBV18	NA	TRBJ1-2	CASSPPTGTLEGYTF	TGTGCCAGCTCACCACCCACCGGGACCCTAGAGGGCTACACCTTC
NA	TRBV20-1	NA	TRBJ1-1	CSASLNTEAFF	TGCAGTGCTAGTCTTAACACTGAAGCTTTCTTT
many	TRBV4-1	TRBD1	TRBJ2-7	CASSLDRDYEQYF	TGCGCCAGCAGCCTAGACAGGGACTACGAGCAGTACTTC
NA	TRBV7-7	NA	TRBJ2-1	CASSLDFGDEQFF	TGTGCCAGCAGCTTAGATTTCGGGGATGAGCAGTTCTTC
NA	TRBV5-1	NA	TRBJ2-7	CASSLGRSYEQYF	TGCGCCAGCAGCTTGGGCCGCTCCTACGAGCAGTACTTC
NA	TRBV5-1	NA	TRBJ2-5	CASSLLGHQETQHF	TGCGCCAGCAGCTTGCTGGGACACCAAGAGACCCAGCACTTC
many	TRBV29-1	TRBD1	TRBJ1-6	CSVGQGGDSPLHF	TGCAGCGTGGGTCAGGGGGGAGATTCACCCCTCCACTTT
NA	TRBV18	TRBD1	TRBJ2-2	CASSPQTGGRDTGELFF	TGTGCCAGCTCACCACAGACAGGGGGCCGGGACACCGGGGAGCTGTTTTTT
NA	TRBV19	NA	TRBJ1-2	CASRPTDYGYTF	TGTGCCAGTAGGCCGACGGACTATGGCTACACCTTC
NA	TRBV27	NA	TRBJ1-1	CASSLRGTGPTEAFF	TGTGCCAGCAGTTTAAGAGGCACAGGGCCCACTGAAGCTTTCTTT
NA	TRBV5-4	TRBD2	TRBJ2-1	CASSPGTSGIREQFF	TGTGCCAGCAGCCCAGGGACTAGCGGGATACGTGAGCAGTTCTTC
NA	TRBV2	NA	TRBJ1-4	CASSAQASTNEKLFF	TGTGCCAGCAGTGCGCAGGCCTCAACTAATGAAAAACTGTTTTTT
many	TRBV11-1	TRBD1	TRBJ2-3	CASSLTGQETDTQYF	TGTGCCAGCAGCTTAACTGGACAGGAGACAGATACGCAGTATTTT
NA	TRBV9	NA	TRBJ2-7	CASSVAGETYEQYF	TGTGCCAGCAGCGTAGCGGGAGAGACCTACGAGCAGTACTTC
NA	TRBV9	NA	TRBJ2-7	CASSVGGADSYEQYF	TGTGCCAGCAGCGTCGGGGGAGCGGACTCCTACGAGCAGTACTTC
NA	TRBV7-2	TRBD2	TRBJ2-1	CASSPRRLAGVNEQFF	TGTGCCAGCAGCCCGCGCCGACTAGCGGGAGTGAATGAGCAGTTCTTC
NA	TRBV28	NA	TRBJ2-7	CASSFARGRYEQYF	TGTGCCAGCAGTTTTGCTAGAGGCCGTTACGAGCAGTACTTC
NA	TRBV28	TRBD1	TRBJ1-5	CASSFDRVQPQHF	TGTGCCAGCAGTTTCGACAGGGTCCAGCCCCAGCATTTT
NA	TRBV20-1	NA	TRBJ2-7	CSAGSTYEQYF	TGCAGTGCCGGGAGCACCTACGAGCAGTACTTC
NA	TRBV20-1	TRBD1	TRBJ2-4	CSARLRDRRYF	TGCAGTGCTCGGCTAAGGGACAGAAGGTACTTC
NA	TRBV5-1	TRBD2	TRBJ2-7	CASSSTSGRAYEQYF	TGCGCCAGCAGCTCGACTAGCGGGAGGGCCTACGAGCAGTACTTC
NA	TRBV29-1	NA	TRBJ2-3	CSVDADSQADTQYF	TGCAGCGTCGATGCGGACAGCCAAGCAGATACGCAGTATTTT
few	TRBV5-8	TRBD2	TRBJ2-7	CASSRGLAGVKYF	TGTGCCAGCAGCAGGGGACTAGCGGGAGTAAAGTACTTC
NA	TRBV4-3	TRBD1	TRBJ2-1	CASSPQTGLVGYNEQFF	TGCGCCAGCAGCCCCCAGACAGGGCTGGTGGGATACAATGAGCAGTTCTTC
NA	TRBV19	NA	TRBJ2-7	CASSMRDSSYEQYF	TGTGCCAGTAGTATGCGGGACAGCTCCTACGAGCAGTACTTC
NA	TRBV7-9	NA	TRBJ2-2	CASTHGGNTGELFF	TGTGCCAGCACCCATGGCGGGAACACCGGGGAGCTGTTTTTT
NA	TRBV5-1	NA	TRBJ2-2	CASRFAGAKAGELFF	TGCGCCAGCAGATTTGCGGGGGCGAAGGCCGGGGAGCTGTTTTTT
NA	TRBV5-1	NA	TRBJ1-1	CASSLENFGTEAFF	TGCGCCAGCAGCTTGGAAAATTTTGGCACTGAAGCTTTCTTT
NA	TRBV5-1	NA	TRBJ2-2	CASSLTPGELFF	TGCGCCAGCAGCTTGACCCCCGGGGAGCTGTTTTTT
NA	TRBV10-2	TRBD2	TRBJ2-7	CASSGGLVLYEQYF	TGCGCCAGCAGTGGGGGACTAGTTCTCTACGAGCAGTACTTC
once	TRBV7-2	TRBD2	TRBJ2-7	CASSFQTGTRNEQYF	TGTGCCAGCAGCTTTCAGACCGGGACTAGGAACGAGCAGTACTTC
many	TRBV9	TRBD2	TRBJ2-2	CASSVAPTSGRAGELFF	TGTGCCAGCAGCGTAGCCCCGACTAGCGGGAGGGCTGGGGAGCTGTTTTTT
NA	TRBV25-1	TRBD1	TRBJ2-3	CASSAYRGNYYTDTQYF	TGTGCCAGCAGTGCGTACAGGGGAAATTATTACACAGATACGCAGTATTTT
NA	TRBV20-1	NA	TRBJ2-7	CSADYEQYF	TGCAGTGCCGACTACGAGCAGTACTTC
few	TRBV19	TRBD1	TRBJ1-6	CASSMPPIDRVNSPLHF	TGTGCCAGTAGTATGCCCCCTATTGACAGGGTTAATTCACCCCTCCACTTT
few	TRBV7-3	NA	TRBJ2-1	CASSLSGNEQFF	TGTGCCAGCAGCTTAAGTGGCAATGAGCAGTTCTTC
few	TRBV10-2	NA	TRBJ1-2	CASARDSYGYTF	TGCGCCAGCGCCCGGGATTCCTATGGCTACACCTTC